This T cell receptor (beta chain) was sequenced in a study of CD8+CD57+ T cells in acquired aplastic anemia (dated by TCRdb to the late 2010s). In terms of the full investigation: On average, sorted CD4+ and CD8+ cells yielded 2.5 to 3.5 ug of extracted DNA, with a range of roughly 0.18 to 27.4 ug. CD8+CD57+ expansion was defined as frequency above the mean frequency observed in healthy subjects.

The paper's findings and limits, for the study overall: Although some 28 CD8+ CDR3 sequences were shared by patients and controls, these sequences appeared highly expressed in patients and within the immunodominant clones of patients. Between patients and healthy controls, no significant difference in CD8+ Simpson's diversity was found (P=0.060).

For CDR1 and CDR2, the germline V gene lists SGHVS and FNYEAQ. The CDR3, cysteine through phenylalanine, is 15 amino acids long. The only DNA kept is the CDR3, 45 bases in frame from the first base. After removal of 5 bases from V and 4 bases from J, the junction retains 10 bases not matched to a gene. TCR beta VDJ combination and CDR3 sequence profiling used genomic DNA as the template. An Illumina HiSeq 2000 was used for TCR repertoire sequencing. On the authors' methods: TRBV/TRBJ rearrangement plots, CDR3 size and DJ length profiles, and Simpson's diversity index were used to assess repertoires. The most abundant DNA sequence in the deep sequencing data was defined as the immunodominant clone. CDR3 amino acid sequences were screened for sharing across subjects and were compared with published repertoires and the VDJdb database. TCRdb took the public reads, trimmed them with fastp at Q25, ran MiXCR for clone calling and kept in-frame beta chains. Every distinct CDR3 protein forms one entry, paired with its most common genes and DNA. The V and J calls and clone size are TCRdb's, not the authors'. The table for this sample lists 450,000 to 600,000 distinct CDR3 sequences; less than 35% of them were counted only once. The ten top clones hold less than 0.85% of the sample.

About this clonotype: No cognate antigen has been identified for it. A single base separates this from a much larger clone, so it may be a read error.

The patients picked for sequencing were ones in whom flow cytometry had shown an expansion of CD8+CD57+ cells. Severe acquired aplastic anemia was diagnosed in all patients according to International Study of Aplastic Anemia and Agranulocytosis and Camitta criteria. No patient had received any therapy when blood was sampled. TCR repertoires of sorted CD4+ and CD8+ blood T cells from severe aplastic anemia patients and healthy subjects were deep-sequenced in the study. Patients were enrolled under clinicaltrials.gov protocols 00001620, 01623167, 00001397, 00071045, 00081523 and 00961064 in the USA. Ficoll-Paque density gradient centrifugation was used to isolate peripheral blood mononuclear cells. CD4+ and CD8+ T cells were sorted by FACS or magnetic beads before DNA extraction.

The specimen sequenced was sorted CD4+, CD8+, or CD8+CD57+ T cells (not recorded which) from PBMCs. The chain uses TRBV7-6 and TRBJ2-5; the junction holds 7 bases that match TRBD1. This receptor was identified in a human donor with aplastic anemia. This receptor has the CDR3 CASSADRRRGETQYF. The bases are TGTGCCAGCAGCGCGGACAGGAGGCGAGGAGAGACCCAGTACTTC.